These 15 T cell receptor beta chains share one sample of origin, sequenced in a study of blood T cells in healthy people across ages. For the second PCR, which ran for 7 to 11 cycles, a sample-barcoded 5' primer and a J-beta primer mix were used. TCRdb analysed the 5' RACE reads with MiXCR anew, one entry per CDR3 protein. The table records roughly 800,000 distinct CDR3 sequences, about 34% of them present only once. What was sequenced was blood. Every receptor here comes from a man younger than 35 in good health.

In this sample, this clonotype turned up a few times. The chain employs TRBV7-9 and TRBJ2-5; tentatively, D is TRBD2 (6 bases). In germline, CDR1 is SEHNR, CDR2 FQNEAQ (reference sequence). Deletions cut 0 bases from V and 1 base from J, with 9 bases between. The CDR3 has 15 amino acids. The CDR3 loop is CASSLARDFQETQYF. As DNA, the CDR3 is TGTGCCAGCAGCTTAGCCCGGGACTTCCAAGAGACCCAGTACTTC.

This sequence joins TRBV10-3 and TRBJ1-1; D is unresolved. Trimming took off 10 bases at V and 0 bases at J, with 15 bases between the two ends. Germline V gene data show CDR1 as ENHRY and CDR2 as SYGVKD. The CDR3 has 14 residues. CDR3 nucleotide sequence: TGTGCCACCCCTACCCTTCGTTTGAACACTGAAGCTTTCTTT. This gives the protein CATPTLRLNTEAFF.

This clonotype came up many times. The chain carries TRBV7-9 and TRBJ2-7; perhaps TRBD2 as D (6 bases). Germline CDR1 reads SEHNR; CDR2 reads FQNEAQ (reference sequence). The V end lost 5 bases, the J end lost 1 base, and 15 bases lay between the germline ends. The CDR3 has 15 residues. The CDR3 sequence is CASSPGGDKSYEQYF. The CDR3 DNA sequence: TGTGCCAGCAGCCCCGGGGGAGACAAATCCTACGAGCAGTACTTC.

The CDR3 coding sequence is TGCGCCAGCAGCCATGATAAGGCGGGGGGGGATACGCAGTATTTT. Its translation is CASSHDKAGGDTQYF. The gene calls are TRBV4-1 and TRBJ2-3; 9 bases line up with TRBD2. Trimming at V came to 3 bases and at J to 6 bases, leaving 7 bases not matched to a gene. Per the germline V gene, CDR1 is MGHRA and CDR2 is YSYEKL. This CDR3 spans 15 amino acids.

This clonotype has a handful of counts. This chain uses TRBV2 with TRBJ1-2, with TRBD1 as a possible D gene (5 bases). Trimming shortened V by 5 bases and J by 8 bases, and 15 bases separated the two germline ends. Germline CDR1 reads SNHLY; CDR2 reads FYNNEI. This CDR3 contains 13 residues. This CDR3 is CASSPGQPRGYTF. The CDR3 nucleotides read TGTGCCAGCAGTCCTGGACAACCCAGGGGCTACACCTTC. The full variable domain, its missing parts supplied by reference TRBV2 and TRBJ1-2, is EPEVTQTPSHQVTQMGQEVILRCVPISNHLYFYWYRQILGQKVEFLVSFYNNEISEKSEIFDDQFSVERPDGSNFTLKIRSTKLEDSAMYFCASSPGQPRGYTFGSGTRLTVV.

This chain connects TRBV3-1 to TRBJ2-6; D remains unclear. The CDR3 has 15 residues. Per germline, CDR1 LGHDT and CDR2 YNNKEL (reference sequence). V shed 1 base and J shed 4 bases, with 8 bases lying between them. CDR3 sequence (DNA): TGTGCCAGCAGCCAAGGAGCGACAGGGGCCAACGTCCTGACTTTC. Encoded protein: CASSQGATGANVLTF.

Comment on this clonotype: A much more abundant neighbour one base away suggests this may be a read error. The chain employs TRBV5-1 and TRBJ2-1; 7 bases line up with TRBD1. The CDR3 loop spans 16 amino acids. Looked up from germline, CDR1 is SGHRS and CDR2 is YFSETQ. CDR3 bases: TGCGTCAGCAGCTTGGCGAGGGGACAGCGAAGCAATGAGCAGTTCTTC. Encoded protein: CVSSLARGQRSNEQFF.

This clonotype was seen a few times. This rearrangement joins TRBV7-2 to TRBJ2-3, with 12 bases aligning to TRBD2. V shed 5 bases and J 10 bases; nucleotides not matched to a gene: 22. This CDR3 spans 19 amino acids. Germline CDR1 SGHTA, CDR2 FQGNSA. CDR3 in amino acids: CASSLRRLAGGRMWWAQYF. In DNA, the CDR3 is TGTGCCAGCAGCCTCCGCCGGCTAGCGGGGGGGCGCATGTGGTGGGCGCAGTATTTT.

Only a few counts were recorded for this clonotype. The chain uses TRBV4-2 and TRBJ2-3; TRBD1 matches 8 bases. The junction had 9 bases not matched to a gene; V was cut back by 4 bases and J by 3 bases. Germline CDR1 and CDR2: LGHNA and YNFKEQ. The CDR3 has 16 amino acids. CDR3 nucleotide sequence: TGTGCCAGCAGCCGCCGGACAGGGTCAGAGACAGATACGCAGTATTTT. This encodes CASSRRTGSETDTQYF.

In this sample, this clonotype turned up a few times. This CDR3 reads CASSLAGASAAFF. CDR3 nucleotides: TGCGCCAGCAGCTTGGCAGGGGCCAGTGCAGCTTTCTTT. This sequence joins TRBV5-1 and TRBJ1-1; possibly TRBD1 for D (6 bases). The V end was cut by 0 bases, the J end by 10 bases, with 13 bases between. There are 13 residues in the CDR3. From germline, CDR1 is SGHRS and CDR2 YFSETQ.

The CDR3 bases are TGTGCCTGGAATGGGCTCAACTATGGCTACACCTTC. It encodes CAWNGLNYGYTF. The chain links TRBV30 to TRBJ1-2; D not resolved. CDR3 length: 12 amino acids. CDR1 and CDR2 from the germline V gene are GTSNPN and SVGIG (reference sequence). With 4 bases removed from V and 2 bases from J, the gap between germline ends came to 8 bases.

The CDR3 nucleotides read TGTGCCAGCAGCTTAGGACGGTCAGGGGGAGAGACCCAGTACTTC. This encodes CASSLGRSGGETQYF. This chain uses TRBV7-6 with TRBJ2-5, with 7 bases matching TRBD1. The length of the CDR3 is 15 residues. The trim removed 1 base at V and 4 bases at J, leaving 6 bases unmatched. CDR1 and CDR2 (germline): SGHVS, FNYEAQ.

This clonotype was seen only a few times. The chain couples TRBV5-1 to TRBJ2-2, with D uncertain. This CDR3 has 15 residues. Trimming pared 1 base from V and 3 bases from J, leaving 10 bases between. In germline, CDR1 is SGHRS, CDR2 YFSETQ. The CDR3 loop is CASSLTAVYTGELFF. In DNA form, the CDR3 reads TGCGCCAGCAGCTTGACAGCAGTATACACCGGGGAGCTGTTTTTT.

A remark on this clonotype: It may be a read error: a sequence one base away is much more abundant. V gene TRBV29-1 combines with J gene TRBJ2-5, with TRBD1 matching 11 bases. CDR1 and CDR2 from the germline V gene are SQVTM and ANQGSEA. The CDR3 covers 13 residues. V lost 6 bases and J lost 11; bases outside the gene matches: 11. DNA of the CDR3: TGCAGCGTGGGACAGGGGGGGTGGAATGAGCAGTACTTC. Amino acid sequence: CSVGQGGWNEQYF.

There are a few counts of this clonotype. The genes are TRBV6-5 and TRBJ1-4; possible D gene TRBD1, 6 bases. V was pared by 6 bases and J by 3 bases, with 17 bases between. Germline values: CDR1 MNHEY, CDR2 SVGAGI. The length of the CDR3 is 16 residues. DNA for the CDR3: TGTGCCAGCAGCCAGTACAGGGCGGGGGCTAATGAAAAACTGTTTTTT. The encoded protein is CASSQYRAGANEKLFF.